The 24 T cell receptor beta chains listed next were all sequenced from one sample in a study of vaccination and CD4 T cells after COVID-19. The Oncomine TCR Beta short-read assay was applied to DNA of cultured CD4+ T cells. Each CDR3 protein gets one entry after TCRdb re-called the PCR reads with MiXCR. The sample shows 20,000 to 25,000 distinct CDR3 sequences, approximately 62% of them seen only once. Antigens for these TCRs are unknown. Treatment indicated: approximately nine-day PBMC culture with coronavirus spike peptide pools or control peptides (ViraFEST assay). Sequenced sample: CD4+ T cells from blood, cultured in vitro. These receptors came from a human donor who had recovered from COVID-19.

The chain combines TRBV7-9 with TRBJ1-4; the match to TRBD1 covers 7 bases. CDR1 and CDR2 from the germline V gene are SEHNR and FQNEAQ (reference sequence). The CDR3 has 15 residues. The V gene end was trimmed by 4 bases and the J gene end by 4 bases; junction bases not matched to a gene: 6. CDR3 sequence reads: CASSSGTAINEKLFF. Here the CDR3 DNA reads TGTGCCAGCAGCTCGGGGACAGCGATTAATGAAAAACTGTTTTTT.

The CDR3 nucleotides are TGTGCCAGCAGCCTAGTGGGTAGCGGGAGTGAAGAGCAGTACTTC. Its protein product is CASSLVGSGSEEQYF. This sequence joins TRBV27 and TRBJ2-7; TRBD2 matches 9 bases. The junction had 13 bases not matched to a gene; V was cut back by 6 bases and J by 7 bases. The CDR3 is 15 amino acids. Per germline, CDR1 MNHEY and CDR2 SMNVEV (reference sequence).

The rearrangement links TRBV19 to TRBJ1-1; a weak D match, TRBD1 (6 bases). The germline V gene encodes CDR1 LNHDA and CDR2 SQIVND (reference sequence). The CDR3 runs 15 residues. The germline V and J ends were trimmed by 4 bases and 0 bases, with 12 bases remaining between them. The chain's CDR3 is CASSTYRDMNTEAFF. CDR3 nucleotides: TGTGCCAGTAGTACTTACAGGGACATGAACACTGAAGCTTTCTTT.

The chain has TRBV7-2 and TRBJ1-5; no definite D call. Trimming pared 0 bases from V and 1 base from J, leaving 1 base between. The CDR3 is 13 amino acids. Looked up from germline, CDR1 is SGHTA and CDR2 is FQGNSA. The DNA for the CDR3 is TGTGCCAGCAGCTTAGCAAGCAATCAGCCCCAGCATTTT. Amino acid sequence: CASSLASNQPQHF.

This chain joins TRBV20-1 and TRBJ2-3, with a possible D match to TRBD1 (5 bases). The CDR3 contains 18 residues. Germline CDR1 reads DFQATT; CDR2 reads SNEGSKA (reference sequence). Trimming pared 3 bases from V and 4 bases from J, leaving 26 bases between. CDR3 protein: CSARAAGALDSFADTQYF. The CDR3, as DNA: TGCAGTGCTAGGGCAGCTGGGGCCCTGGATTCCTTTGCAGATACGCAGTATTTT.

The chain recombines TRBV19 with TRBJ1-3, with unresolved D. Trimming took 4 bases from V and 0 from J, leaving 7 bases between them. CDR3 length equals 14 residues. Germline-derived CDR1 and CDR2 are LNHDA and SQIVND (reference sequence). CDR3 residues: CASSRGNSGNTIYF. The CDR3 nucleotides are TGTGCCAGTAGTAGAGGTAACTCTGGAAACACCATATATTTT.

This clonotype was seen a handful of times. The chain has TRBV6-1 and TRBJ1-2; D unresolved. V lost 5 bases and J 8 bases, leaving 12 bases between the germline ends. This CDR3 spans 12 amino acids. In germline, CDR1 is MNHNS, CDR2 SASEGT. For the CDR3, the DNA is TGTGCCAGCAGTACACTGTCTGGCGGCTACACCTTC. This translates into CASSTLSGGYTF.

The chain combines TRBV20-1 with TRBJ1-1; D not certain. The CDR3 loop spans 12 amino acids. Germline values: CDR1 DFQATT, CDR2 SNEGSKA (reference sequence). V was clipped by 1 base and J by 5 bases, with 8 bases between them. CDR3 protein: CSARGDWTEAFF. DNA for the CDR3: TGCAGTGCTAGAGGGGATTGGACTGAAGCTTTCTTT.

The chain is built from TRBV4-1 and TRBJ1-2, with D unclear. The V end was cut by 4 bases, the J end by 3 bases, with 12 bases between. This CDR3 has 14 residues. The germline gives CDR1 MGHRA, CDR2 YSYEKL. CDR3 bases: TGCGCCAGCAGCCCGCTGCCCGGGGACTATGGCTACACCTTC. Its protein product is CASSPLPGDYGYTF.

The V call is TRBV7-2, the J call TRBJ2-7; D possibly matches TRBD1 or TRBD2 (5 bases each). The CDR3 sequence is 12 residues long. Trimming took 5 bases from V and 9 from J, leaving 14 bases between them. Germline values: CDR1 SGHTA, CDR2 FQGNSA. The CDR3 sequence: CASSQNPGPQYF. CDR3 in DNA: TGTGCCAGCAGCCAAAATCCGGGACCGCAGTACTTC. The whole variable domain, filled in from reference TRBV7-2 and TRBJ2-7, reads GAGVSQSPSNKVTEKGKDVELRCDPISGHTALYWYRQSLGQGLEFLIYFQGNSAPDKSGLPSDRFSAERTGGSVSTLTIQRTQQEDSAVYLCASSQNPGPQYFGPGTRLTVT.

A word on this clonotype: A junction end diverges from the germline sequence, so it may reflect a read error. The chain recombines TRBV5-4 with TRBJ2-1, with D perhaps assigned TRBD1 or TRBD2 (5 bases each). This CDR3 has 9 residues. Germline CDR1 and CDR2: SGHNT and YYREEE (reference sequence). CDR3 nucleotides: TGTGCCACAGGGACCCCTGGAATCTTC. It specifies CATGTPGIF.

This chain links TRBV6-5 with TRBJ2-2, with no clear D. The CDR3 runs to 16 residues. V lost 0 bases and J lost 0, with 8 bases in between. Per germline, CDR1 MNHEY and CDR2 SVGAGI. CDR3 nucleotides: TGTGCCAGCAGTTACTCGTACAGAACGAACACCGGGGAGCTGTTTTTT. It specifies CASSYSYRTNTGELFF.

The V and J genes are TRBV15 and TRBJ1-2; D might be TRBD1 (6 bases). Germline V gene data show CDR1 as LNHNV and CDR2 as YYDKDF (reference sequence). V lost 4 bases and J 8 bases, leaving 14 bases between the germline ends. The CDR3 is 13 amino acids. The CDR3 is CATSKQGDWGYTF. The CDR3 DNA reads TGTGCCACCAGCAAACAGGGAGATTGGGGCTACACCTTC.

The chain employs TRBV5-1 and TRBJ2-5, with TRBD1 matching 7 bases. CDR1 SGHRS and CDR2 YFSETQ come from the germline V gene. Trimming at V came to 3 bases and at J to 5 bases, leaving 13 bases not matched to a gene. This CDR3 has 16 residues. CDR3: CASSSSLDRVGETQYF. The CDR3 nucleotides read TGCGCCAGCAGCTCCTCACTAGACAGGGTGGGGGAGACCCAGTACTTC.

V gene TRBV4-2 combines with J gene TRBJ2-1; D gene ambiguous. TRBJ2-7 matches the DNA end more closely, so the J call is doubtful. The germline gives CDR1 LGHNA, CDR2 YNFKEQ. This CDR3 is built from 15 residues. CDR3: CASSPSHTGFYEQYF. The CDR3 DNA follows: TGTGCCAGCAGCCCGAGTCACACCGGGTTCTACGAGCAGTACTTC.

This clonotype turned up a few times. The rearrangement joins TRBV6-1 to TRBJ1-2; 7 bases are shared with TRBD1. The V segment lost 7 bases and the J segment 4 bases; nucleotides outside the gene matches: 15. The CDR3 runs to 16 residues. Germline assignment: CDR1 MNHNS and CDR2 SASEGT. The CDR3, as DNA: TGTGCCAGCACTATATTTACCCGGGACAGAGGCTATGGCTACACCTTC. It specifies CASTIFTRDRGYGYTF.

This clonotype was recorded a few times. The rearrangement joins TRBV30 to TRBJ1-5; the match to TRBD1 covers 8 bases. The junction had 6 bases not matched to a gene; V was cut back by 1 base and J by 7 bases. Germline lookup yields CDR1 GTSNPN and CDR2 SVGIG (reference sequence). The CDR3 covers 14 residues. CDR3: CAWSATGVYQPQHF. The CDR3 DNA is TGTGCCTGGAGTGCGACAGGGGTTTACCAGCCCCAGCATTTT.

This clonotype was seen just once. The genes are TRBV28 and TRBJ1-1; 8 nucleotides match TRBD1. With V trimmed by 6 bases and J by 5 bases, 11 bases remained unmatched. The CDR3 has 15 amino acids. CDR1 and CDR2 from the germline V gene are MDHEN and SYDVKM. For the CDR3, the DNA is TGTGCCAGCAGGGGGGGCGACAGGGGCGGAACTGAAGCTTTCTTT. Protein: CASRGGDRGGTEAFF.

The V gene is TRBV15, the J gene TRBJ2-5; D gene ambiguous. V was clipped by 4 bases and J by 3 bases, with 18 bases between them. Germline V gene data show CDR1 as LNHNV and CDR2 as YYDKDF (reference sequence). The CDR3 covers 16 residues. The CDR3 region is CATSTETPKGKETQYF. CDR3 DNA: TGTGCCACCAGCACCGAGACTCCTAAGGGTAAAGAGACCCAGTACTTC.

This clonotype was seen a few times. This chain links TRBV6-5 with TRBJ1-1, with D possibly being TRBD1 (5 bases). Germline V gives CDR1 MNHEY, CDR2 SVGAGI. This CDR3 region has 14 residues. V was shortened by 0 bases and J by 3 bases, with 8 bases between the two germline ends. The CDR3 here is CASSYSRGDTEAFF. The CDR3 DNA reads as TGTGCCAGCAGTTACTCGAGAGGGGACACTGAAGCTTTCTTT.

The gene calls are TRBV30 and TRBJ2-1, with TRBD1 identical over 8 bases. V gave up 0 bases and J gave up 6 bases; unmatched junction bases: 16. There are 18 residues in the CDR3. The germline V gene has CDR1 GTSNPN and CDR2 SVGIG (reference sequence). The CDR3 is CAWSVVRGLRRGSNEQFF. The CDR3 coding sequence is TGTGCCTGGAGTGTAGTCAGGGGGCTCCGTAGGGGCTCCAATGAGCAGTTCTTC.

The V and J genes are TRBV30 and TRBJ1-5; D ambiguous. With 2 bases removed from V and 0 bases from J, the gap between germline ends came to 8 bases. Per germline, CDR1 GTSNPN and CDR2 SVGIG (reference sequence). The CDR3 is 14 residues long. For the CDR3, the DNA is TGTGCCTGGAGTCGCAGTTATAGCAATCAGCCCCAGCATTTT. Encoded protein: CAWSRSYSNQPQHF. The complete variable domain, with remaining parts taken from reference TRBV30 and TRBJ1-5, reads SQTIHQWPATLVQPVGSPLSLECTVEGTSNPNLYWYRQAAGRGLQLLFYSVGIGQISSEVPQNLSASRPQDRQFILSSKKLLLSDSGFYLCAWSRSYSNQPQHFGDGTRLSIL.

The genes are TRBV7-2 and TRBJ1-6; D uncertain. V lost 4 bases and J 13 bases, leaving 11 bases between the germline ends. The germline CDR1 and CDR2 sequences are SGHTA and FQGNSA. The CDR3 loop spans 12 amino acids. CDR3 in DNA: TGTGCCAGCAGCTCAGTGTCCCGTCCCCTCCACTTT. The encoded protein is CASSSVSRPLHF.

The CDR3 reads CSARAANISGNTIYF. The DNA for the CDR3 is TGCAGTGCTAGGGCAGCCAATATTTCTGGAAACACCATATATTTT. The V gene is TRBV20-1, the J gene TRBJ1-3; no clear D gene. This CDR3 has 15 amino acids. V lost 3 bases to trimming and J lost 1 base, with 13 bases between them. The germline V gene encodes CDR1 DFQATT and CDR2 SNEGSKA (reference sequence).